The 30 T cell receptor beta chains below were found in one sample sequenced in a study of blood T cell repertoires in COVID-19 (TCRdb year 2020). The receptor library was made with the immunoSEQ multiplex PCR assay. Entries here come from immuneACCESS through TCRdb and include only in-frame sequences with V and J called. Some clones fail to appear in such tables; in the studies checked, an unresolved V gene covers under half of the shortfall, and the cause of the remainder is unknown. A total of about 59,000 clones appear in this sample, 73% of them only once. The ten most abundant clones make up approximately 15% of the sample. Sequenced input: peripheral blood. These TCRs come from a woman in her sixties or seventies with acute or convalescent COVID-19.

The rearrangement joins TRBV9 to TRBJ2-3; TRBD2 is a possible D gene (7 bases). Germline CDR1 is SGDLS and CDR2 is YYNGEE. The CDR3 has 17 residues. The ends were cut back, 0 bases at V and 1 base at J, with 15 bases in the middle. CDR3 amino acids: CASSVGPLGGGTDTQYF. CDR3 sequence (DNA): TGTGCCAGCAGCGTAGGACCCCTAGGGGGGGGCACAGATACGCAGTATTTT.

In its sample, this clone was seen a few times. The chain combines TRBV4-1 with TRBJ1-1; 8 bases line up with TRBD1. Per germline, CDR1 MGHRA and CDR2 YSYEKL. The CDR3 has 15 residues. The ends lost 3 bases at V and 8 bases at J; junction bases unmatched: 11. Here the CDR3 reads CASSHPGTGRREAFF. The CDR3 bases are TGCGCCAGCAGCCATCCCGGGACAGGCCGTAGGGAAGCTTTCTTT.

This chain connects TRBV3-1 (or the pseudogene TRBV3-2) to TRBJ2-7; D is perhaps TRBD2 (6 bases). Per the germline V gene, CDR1 is LGHDT and CDR2 is YNNKEL (reference sequence). V lost 4 bases and J 0 bases, leaving 16 bases between the germline ends. The CDR3 sequence is 16 residues long. CDR3 in DNA: TGTGCCAGCAGCCTTAAAGCCGGGACTGGCTCCTACGAGCAGTACTTC. It encodes CASSLKAGTGSYEQYF.

The genes are TRBV5-8 and TRBJ2-5, with unresolved D. Deletions cut 0 bases from V and 7 bases from J, with 13 bases between. The V gene's germline CDR1 is SGHTS and CDR2 YDEGEE. The CDR3 consists of 14 residues. The CDR3 region is CASSLGTDSRTQYF. DNA for the CDR3: TGTGCCAGCAGCTTGGGAACGGATAGCAGGACCCAGTACTTC. The whole variable domain, filled in from reference TRBV5-8 and TRBJ2-5, reads EAGVTQSPTHLIKTRGQQATLRCSPISGHTSVYWYQQALGLGLQFLLWYDEGEERNRGNFPPRFSGRQFPNYSSELNVNALELEDSALYLCASSLGTDSRTQYFGPGTRLLVL.

The J gene is TRBJ1-6, the V gene TRBV6-4, with 9 bases aligning to TRBD1. The CDR3 spans 15 residues. The germline CDR1 and CDR2 sequences are MRHNA and SNTAGT. Trimming at V came to 6 bases and at J to 8 bases, leaving 8 bases not matched to a gene. CDR3 sequence reads: CASRMEDRGDSPLHF. In nucleotides, the CDR3 is TGTGCCAGCAGGATGGAGGACAGGGGAGATTCACCCCTCCACTTT.

The genes are TRBV6-5 and TRBJ2-7; 7 positions agree with TRBD1. V lost 6 bases to trimming and J lost 5 bases; unmatched junction nucleotides: 7. In germline, CDR1 is MNHEY, CDR2 SVGAGI. The CDR3 runs to 13 residues. Written as DNA, the CDR3 is TGTGCCAGCAGGAAACGGGACAGCGACGAGCAGTACTTC. This sequence encodes CASRKRDSDEQYF.

The chain links TRBV18 to TRBJ1-5; 9 nucleotides line up with TRBD1. This CDR3 spans 17 amino acids. The J segment lost 2 bases and the V segment lost 6 bases, leaving 11 bases of the junction unmatched. Germline lookup yields CDR1 KGHSH and CDR2 LQKENI. CDR3 amino acids: CASSSRDRVSGNQPQHF. The CDR3 bases are TGTGCCAGCTCGAGCCGGGACAGGGTGAGTGGCAATCAGCCCCAGCATTTT.

This chain links TRBV19 with TRBJ2-1, with 13 bases identical to TRBD2. Germline assignment: CDR1 LNHDA and CDR2 SQIVND (reference sequence). This CDR3 has 14 residues. The J segment lost 10 bases and the V segment lost 5 bases, leaving 5 bases of the junction unmatched. CDR3 loop: CASSLGLAGNEQFF. The DNA for the CDR3 is TGTGCCAGTAGTTTGGGACTAGCGGGGAACGAGCAGTTCTTC.

The V call is TRBV4-1, the J call TRBJ1-2, with D perhaps TRBD1 (5 bases). The CDR3 loop spans 18 amino acids. The germline CDR1 and CDR2 sequences are MGHRA and YSYEKL. The V gene lost 4 bases and the J gene lost 4 bases, with 25 bases spanning the gap. CDR3: CASSPPVDSSRPFYGYTF. As DNA, the CDR3 is TGCGCCAGCAGCCCGCCAGTAGACAGCTCGAGGCCCTTCTATGGCTACACCTTC.

The chain employs TRBV19 and TRBJ1-1; TRBD1 matches 9 bases. Germline lookup yields CDR1 LNHDA and CDR2 SQIVND (reference sequence). V was pared by 3 bases and J by 3 bases, with 11 bases of the junction left unmatched. CDR3 size: 17 residues. This CDR3 reads CASSMTPDRGRDTEAFF. Here the CDR3 DNA reads TGTGCCAGTAGTATGACACCGGACAGGGGCAGGGACACTGAAGCTTTCTTT. Combining the CDR3 with reference TRBV19 and TRBJ1-1 gives the whole variable domain DGGITQSPKYLFRKEGQNVTLSCEQNLNHDAMYWYRQDPGQGLRLIYYSQIVNDFQKGDIAEGYSVSREKKESFPLTVTSAQKNPTAFYLCASSMTPDRGRDTEAFFGQGTRLTVV.

The J gene is TRBJ1-2, the V gene TRBV25-1; D is unclear. This CDR3 comprises 13 residues. Germline V CDR1 and CDR2: MGHDK, SYGVNS. Trimming cost V 5 bases and J 8 bases, with 15 bases left between them. In DNA, the CDR3 is TGTGCCAGCAGTTTCGGGCCGTCGGGGGGCTACACCTTC. Translating it yields CASSFGPSGGYTF.

The gene calls are TRBV3-1 (or the pseudogene TRBV3-2) and TRBJ1-6; 7 positions agree with TRBD1. The CDR3 is made up of 14 amino acids. The V and J ends lost 1 base and 13 bases, in that order; junction bases with no gene match: 7. Per the germline V gene, CDR1 is LGHDT and CDR2 is YNNKEL (reference sequence). The CDR3 DNA sequence: TGTGCCAGCAGCCAAGGCAGGGGGGTAGCTCCCCTCCACTTT. Its translation: CASSQGRGVAPLHF.

In its sample, this clone was seen once. This chain joins TRBV2 and TRBJ1-6; D gene ambiguous. The CDR3 runs 15 residues. With 3 bases removed from V and 0 bases from J, the gap between germline ends came to 6 bases. Germline CDR1 and CDR2: SNHLY and FYNNEI. The CDR3 loop is CASSDMSSYNSPLHF. CDR3 DNA: TGTGCCAGCAGTGATATGAGCTCCTATAATTCACCCCTCCACTTT.

This clone was recorded once. This chain links TRBV10-3 with TRBJ1-1; D is unresolved. Germline values: CDR1 ENHRY, CDR2 SYGVKD. The V gene lost 4 bases and the J gene lost 2 bases, with 5 bases spanning the gap. The CDR3 consists of 12 residues. CDR3 amino acids: CAISVLNTEAFF. For the CDR3, the DNA is TGTGCCATCAGTGTCCTTAACACTGAAGCTTTCTTT.

This clone has only one observation. The chain links TRBV7-3 to TRBJ2-1; possibly TRBD1 for D (5 bases). The CDR3 consists of 13 residues. Germline V lookup: CDR1 SGHTA, CDR2 FQGTGA. The V end was cut by 4 bases, the J end by 5 bases, with 9 bases between. The DNA of the CDR3 is TGTGCCAGCAGCTCCGGACAAAACAATGAGCAGTTCTTC. It specifies CASSSGQNNEQFF. Filled out from reference TRBV7-3 and TRBJ2-1, the complete variable domain reads GAGVSQTPSNKVTEKGKYVELRCDPISGHTALYWYRQSLGQGPEFLIYFQGTGAADDSGLPNDRFFAVRPEGSVSTLKIQRTERGDSAVYLCASSSGQNNEQFFGPGTRLTVL.

V is TRBV10-3 and J is TRBJ1-3, with a tentative D call TRBD1 (6 bases). This CDR3 is built from 12 residues. Germline V gives CDR1 ENHRY, CDR2 SYGVKD. The V and J ends lost 11 bases and 9 bases respectively, with 17 bases between them. This CDR3 is CALGTLSGTIYF. The CDR3 DNA is TGTGCCCTAGGGACATTGTCTGGCACCATATATTTT.

This clone was observed a few times. The chain joins TRBV4-2 to TRBJ2-7; TRBD1 agrees at 9 bases. V was clipped by 0 bases and J by 3 bases; unmatched bases: 6. Germline loops: CDR1 LGHNA, CDR2 YNFKEQ. The CDR3 loop spans 16 amino acids. DNA of the CDR3: TGTGCCAGCAGCCAAGATTATGGGACAGGGTTCTACGAGCAGTACTTC. It yields the protein CASSQDYGTGFYEQYF.

The chain combines TRBV2 with TRBJ2-7; D is unclear. Germline lookup yields CDR1 SNHLY and CDR2 FYNNEI. V was pared by 3 bases and J by 6 bases, with 12 bases between. The CDR3 loop spans 13 amino acids. CDR3 region: CASSEYGLSEQYV. The CDR3 bases are TGTGCCAGCAGTGAGTATGGCCTCTCCGAGCAGTACGTC.

The rearrangement links TRBV19 to TRBJ2-5; D is possibly TRBD2 (6 bases). The CDR3 has 14 residues. Per the germline V gene, CDR1 is LNHDA and CDR2 is SQIVND (reference sequence). Deletions cut 4 bases from V and 4 bases from J, with 13 bases between. CDR3 region: CASSTGYGGETQYF. The CDR3 DNA reads as TGTGCCAGTAGTACAGGGTACGGGGGAGAGACCCAGTACTTC.

J is TRBJ1-6 and V is TRBV3-1 (or the pseudogene TRBV3-2), with D perhaps TRBD1 (5 bases). The CDR3 is made up of 20 amino acids. V was cut by 1 base and J by 0 bases, with 19 bases left in between. CDR1 and CDR2 from the germline V gene are LGHDT and YNNKEL (reference sequence). In DNA, the CDR3 is TGTGCCAGCAGCCAAGGCGGGGCCTCGGTTTCCTACTCCTATAATTCACCCCTCCACTTT. Translating it yields CASSQGGASVSYSYNSPLHF.

This chain connects TRBV3-1 (or the pseudogene TRBV3-2) to TRBJ2-1; 7 bases fit TRBD2. The CDR3 runs 15 residues. Looked up from germline, CDR1 is LGHDT and CDR2 is YNNKEL (reference sequence). V was clipped by 2 bases and J by 6 bases; unmatched bases: 7. The CDR3, as DNA: TGTGCCAGCAGCCAAAGGACTAGTATAGGCAATGAGCAGTTCTTC. It encodes CASSQRTSIGNEQFF.

The gene calls are TRBV4-2 and TRBJ2-2, with D perhaps TRBD1 (6 bases). The CDR3 covers 17 residues. Germline V lookup: CDR1 LGHNA, CDR2 YNFKEQ. V dropped 0 bases and J dropped 0 bases, with 11 bases sitting between them. The CDR3 DNA reads TGTGCCAGCAGCCAAGATACCGAGGGGGCGAACACCGGGGAGCTGTTTTTT. Translating it yields CASSQDTEGANTGELFF.

The V call is TRBV19, the J call TRBJ2-5; D may be TRBD1 (5 bases). Trimming removed 3 bases at V and 6 bases at J, with 11 bases between. The CDR3 has 13 amino acids. Germline loops: CDR1 LNHDA, CDR2 SQIVND (reference sequence). The CDR3 sequence: CASSISGLKTQYF. The DNA of the CDR3 is TGTGCCAGTAGTATCTCAGGGTTGAAGACCCAGTACTTC.

The chain combines TRBV7-9 with TRBJ1-2, with a tentative D call TRBD1 (5 bases). The CDR3 has 14 residues. Germline V gives CDR1 SEHNR, CDR2 FQNEAQ (reference sequence). Trimming took 6 bases from V and 4 from J, leaving 15 bases between them. The CDR3 DNA follows: TGTGCCAGCAGTGAGCAAGGGGCCGGCTATGGCTACACCTTC. Protein sequence: CASSEQGAGYGYTF.

This clone was counted once. The chain uses TRBV19 and TRBJ2-1; D ambiguous. Germline assignment: CDR1 LNHDA and CDR2 SQIVND (reference sequence). Trimming stripped 5 bases from V and 4 bases from J, with 6 bases between. This CDR3 spans 12 amino acids. CDR3 sequence (DNA): TGTGCCAGTAGTCCCCTGTACAATGAGCAGTTCTTC. This gives the protein CASSPLYNEQFF.

This clone was observed a few times. This rearrangement joins TRBV5-6 to TRBJ1-6; D is unresolved. V lost 4 bases and J 15 bases, leaving 14 bases between the germline ends. The germline V gene has CDR1 SGHDT and CDR2 YYEEEE. This CDR3 has 12 residues. The CDR3, as DNA: TGTGCCAGCAGCCCGGCCCATGGGCTCCTCCACTTT. Its translation: CASSPAHGLLHF. Based on the CDR3 plus reference TRBV5-6 and TRBJ1-6, the full variable domain is DAGVTQSPTHLIKTRGQQVTLRCSPKSGHDTVSWYQQALGQGPQFIFQYYEEEERQRGNFPDRFSGHQFPNYSSELNVNALLLGDSALYLCASSPAHGLLHFGNGTRLTVT.

This sequence joins TRBV10-3 and TRBJ1-1, with D tentatively TRBD1 (6 bases). The length of the CDR3 is 13 residues. Germline V gene sequence: CDR1 ENHRY, CDR2 SYGVKD. The V end was cut by 7 bases, the J end by 5 bases, with 14 bases between. The CDR3 bases are TGTGCCATCATGAAGGGGGATCGGACTGAAGCTTTCTTT. Translated: CAIMKGDRTEAFF.

This clone was recorded once. CDR3 sequence: CATSKAPGQGVAGYTF. The CDR3 DNA reads as TGTGCCACCAGCAAAGCCCCGGGACAGGGGGTGGCTGGCTACACCTTC. J is TRBJ1-2 and V is TRBV15, with 11 bases that match TRBD1. Per the germline V gene, CDR1 is LNHNV and CDR2 is YYDKDF (reference sequence). J was trimmed by 7 bases and V by 4 bases; bases with no gene match: 11. This CDR3 spans 16 amino acids.

The chain has TRBV5-4 and TRBJ2-3; possible D gene TRBD2, 6 bases. In germline, CDR1 is SGHNT, CDR2 YYREEE (reference sequence). This CDR3 spans 14 amino acids. V lost 0 bases and J 3 bases, leaving 8 bases between the germline ends. CDR3: CASSLVSGTDTQYF. As DNA, the CDR3 is TGTGCCAGCAGCTTGGTTAGCGGTACAGATACGCAGTATTTT.

This clone was observed many times. This chain links TRBV10-3 with TRBJ2-1, with a possible D match to TRBD1 (6 bases). The CDR3 runs to 18 residues. V shed 0 bases and J shed 5 bases, with 20 bases lying between them. Germline CDR1 is ENHRY and CDR2 is SYGVKD. The CDR3, as DNA: TGTGCCATCAGTGAGTCGATCACAGGGCTAGACTTTGACAATGAGCAGTTCTTC. Translating it yields CAISESITGLDFDNEQFF.